This T cell receptor (beta chain) was recovered during a study of cytomegalovirus exposure and HLA in healthy donors. Amplification used 60 Vbeta primers and 13 Jbeta primers. Authors' methods: As a later analysis found, there were 70 million to 100 million unique TCR beta chains, of which roughly 11 million were shared. Generated by immunoSEQ multiplex PCR, the TCRdb table keeps only in-frame clones and is missing some. V and J calls and clone size are given by that table; D and trimming were obtained from the DNA. In the table there are over 80,000 clones, 60% to 80% of which are singletons. CDR3 length equals 14 residues. V was pared by 8 bases and J by 2 bases, with 15 bases between. The germline V gene has CDR1 MNHEY and CDR2 SMNVEV (reference sequence). Of note for this clone: Its antigen is undetermined.

The study, taken as a whole, reports: TCR beta sequences reportedly predicted the HLA-A and HLA-B alleles of most subjects accurately. HLA allele associations emerged for about 16,000 TCR beta sequences in a later analysis, at 0.05 false discovery rate. Previous analysis showed most TCR beta V segments were productive about 90% or about 30% of the time.

Sequencing used PBMCs. J is TRBJ2-5 and V is TRBV27; the D gene is possibly TRBD2 (5 bases). This TCR derives from a female donor in good health and CMV-seronegative. The CDR3 here is CASGKRSGQETQYF. DNA for the CDR3: TGTGCCAGCGGGAAGCGGAGTGGGCAAGAGACCCAGTACTTC.